The 29 T cell receptor beta chains reported below all come from one sample, sequenced in a study of shared clonotypes between healthy human individuals. Produced via immunoSEQ multiplex PCR; TCRdb's table is partial and in-frame only. The table records approximately 2,000,000 clones, about nine tenths of them present only once. The sample taken for sequencing was naive CD4+ T cells from PBMCs. As for subset: CD45RA+ positively selected. Receptors originate from a young man in good health. Some clones in this sample may be carry-over from other donors' samples.

This sequence joins TRBV5-1 and TRBJ2-7; 12 bases agree with TRBD1. Germline CDR1 and CDR2: SGHRS and YFSETQ. The CDR3 covers 15 residues. V shed 7 bases, J shed 5 bases, and the junction held 10 bases outside the gene matches. The CDR3 nucleotides read TGCGCCAGCCGGAAGACCGGGACAGGGGGCGACGAGCAGTACTTC. It specifies CASRKTGTGGDEQYF.

V gene TRBV4-3 combines with J gene TRBJ1-5, with D hard to call. Germline CDR1 LGHNA, CDR2 YSLEER. The CDR3 runs 15 residues. Trimming took 0 bases from V and 4 from J, leaving 10 bases between them. CDR3 nucleotides: TGCGCCAGCAGCCAAGATGGTTCAGGAAATCAGCCCCAGCATTTT. This encodes CASSQDGSGNQPQHF.

Only one count was recorded for this clone. Different DNA sequences within this sample yield the same CDR3. J is TRBJ1-3 and V is TRBV14, with D perhaps matching TRBD1 (6 bases). Deletions cut 2 bases from V and 4 bases from J, with 9 bases between. The CDR3 has 14 amino acids. Germline CDR1 SGHDN, CDR2 FVKESK. In nucleotides, the CDR3 is TGTGCCAGCAGCCAATTGGGGGCCGGAAACACCATATATTTT. This encodes CASSQLGAGNTIYF.

The V and J genes are TRBV5-1 and TRBJ1-4, with 9 positions matching TRBD1. The CDR3 covers 16 residues. Germline V gene sequence: CDR1 SGHRS, CDR2 YFSETQ. V dropped 4 bases and J dropped 8; count of bases not matched to a gene: 12. DNA of the CDR3: TGCGCCAGCAGCGGAGCCGGGACAGGGTTCGAGGAAAAACTGTTTTTT. Protein sequence: CASSGAGTGFEEKLFF.

J is TRBJ2-7 and V is TRBV19; no firm D call. The ends were cut back, 10 bases at V and 0 bases at J, with 19 bases in the middle. The CDR3 covers 15 residues. Germline lookup yields CDR1 LNHDA and CDR2 SQIVND (reference sequence). Here the CDR3 reads CATRNWTSSSYEQYF. The CDR3 nucleotides are TGTGCCACCCGGAATTGGACGTCGAGCTCCTACGAGCAGTACTTC.

The chain joins TRBV21-1 to TRBJ2-7; the table names TRBD2, a call not compared with the DNA. TRBV21-1 has pseudogene status. This CDR3 region has 15 residues. This chain's CDR3 is CASSKAGGSSYEQYF. The CDR3 region has the DNA TGTGCCAGCAGCAAAGCGGGGGGGAGCTCCTACGAGCAGTACTTC.

The CDR3 DNA is TGCAGCGTTGAAGTGGGCCAGATGAACACTGAAGCTTTCTTT. It encodes CSVEVGQMNTEAFF. This chain connects TRBV29-1 to TRBJ1-1; D is undetermined. The V end lost 1 base, the J end lost 0 bases, and 9 bases lay between the germline ends. This CDR3 contains 14 residues. Germline-derived CDR1 and CDR2 are SQVTM and ANQGSEA.

Details on this clone: Other DNA sequences within the sample encode an identical CDR3. The V and J genes are TRBV19 and TRBJ2-2, with TRBD2 identical over 12 bases. CDR1 is LNHDA and CDR2 is SQIVND in the germline V gene (reference sequence). J gave up 4 bases and V 3 bases, and 0 bases lay outside the gene matches. The CDR3 contains 15 residues. Here the CDR3 DNA reads TGTGCCAGTAGTATGACTAGCGGGAGCACCGGGGAGCTGTTTTTT. Amino acids: CASSMTSGSTGELFF.

V gene TRBV5-3 combines with J gene TRBJ1-1; TRBD1 matches 9 bases. Being an ORF, TRBV5-3 has a function that is uncertain. The CDR3 is 15 amino acids. The J segment lost 3 bases and the V segment lost 2 bases, leaving 5 bases of the junction unmatched. Here the CDR3 reads CARSLTGTGYTEAFF. The CDR3 region has the DNA TGTGCCAGAAGCTTAACCGGGACAGGGTACACTGAAGCTTTCTTT.

Concerning this clone: One end of the junction does not line up with germline, which may come from a read error. The V call is TRBV19, the J call TRBJ2-7; 10 bases are a match to TRBD1. The CDR3 totals 14 residues. CDR1 LNHDA and CDR2 SQIVND come from the germline V gene (reference sequence). CDR3 amino acids: CASRQGAASNEQYF. The CDR3 DNA sequence: TGTGCCAGTCGACAGGGGGCCGCCTCCAACGAGCAGTACTTC.

This chain links TRBV19 with TRBJ1-1; D unclear. Germline CDR1 is LNHDA and CDR2 is SQIVND (reference sequence). Trimming pared 0 bases from V and 5 bases from J, leaving 16 bases between. The CDR3 is 16 amino acids. The CDR3 nucleotides are TGTGCCAGTAGTATAGACCCCCGGGTGGCCGTGACTGAAGCTTTCTTT. It encodes CASSIDPRVAVTEAFF.

The V and J genes are TRBV7-2 and TRBJ2-1; D unclear. V was pared by 8 bases and J by 8 bases, with 7 bases between. The CDR3 totals 10 residues. Germline values: CDR1 SGHTA, CDR2 FQGNSA. The CDR3 spells CASAFDEQFF. In DNA form, the CDR3 reads TGTGCCAGCGCCTTCGATGAGCAGTTCTTC.

V gene TRBV5-1 combines with J gene TRBJ2-7, with TRBD1 as a possible D gene (6 bases). Trimming removed 3 bases at V and 5 bases at J, with 21 bases between. In germline, CDR1 is SGHRS, CDR2 YFSETQ. The length of the CDR3 is 16 residues. CDR3: CASSSIPGRGEDEQYF. The DNA for the CDR3 is TGCGCCAGCAGCTCCATCCCCGGCAGGGGTGAAGACGAGCAGTACTTC.

This clone was picked up a small number of times. The CDR3 DNA follows: TGCAGCGTTGACGAGGGAAAAGCTTTCTTT. This sequence encodes CSVDEGKAFF. The rearrangement uses TRBV29-1 and TRBJ1-1; no reliable D call. The germline V gene has CDR1 SQVTM and CDR2 ANQGSEA. Trimming stripped 3 bases from V and 9 bases from J, with 8 bases between. The CDR3 contains 10 residues.

V and J are TRBV29-1 and TRBJ2-7, with D unclear. The CDR3 consists of 14 residues. The germline V gene has CDR1 SQVTM and CDR2 ANQGSEA. Trimming removed 6 bases from V and 0 bases from J, with 15 bases in between. In nucleotides, the CDR3 is TGCAGCGTCTCGAAGGGCTCGCACTCCTACGAGCAGTACTTC. It codes for CSVSKGSHSYEQYF.

V and J are TRBV5-1 and TRBJ2-5; the match to TRBD1 covers 8 bases. This CDR3 spans 15 amino acids. Germline V gene lookup returns CDR1 SGHRS and CDR2 YFSETQ. The ends lost 2 bases at V and 4 bases at J; junction bases unmatched: 7. The CDR3 protein is CASSFRGQNGETQYF. The CDR3 nucleotides are TGCGCCAGCAGCTTCAGGGGGCAAAATGGAGAGACCCAGTACTTC.

In its sample, this clone was seen once. The chain is built from TRBV5-1 and TRBJ2-5; TRBD1 agrees at 8 bases. This CDR3 is built from 14 residues. Trimming at V came to 3 bases and at J to 5 bases, leaving 6 bases not matched to a gene. In germline, CDR1 is SGHRS, CDR2 YFSETQ. The CDR3 nucleotides read TGCGCCAGCAGCTGGCAGGGGGCAGGGGAGACCCAGTACTTC. Translating gives CASSWQGAGETQYF.

CDR3 protein: CASSAPNRRGETQYF. CDR3 DNA sequence: TGTGCCAGCTCCGCTCCGAACCGGAGGGGAGAGACCCAGTACTTC. The chain is built from TRBV18 and TRBJ2-5, with D perhaps TRBD2 (6 bases). Germline CDR1 is KGHSH and CDR2 is LQKENI. The CDR3 totals 15 residues. Deletions cut 6 bases from V and 4 bases from J, with 18 bases between.

This sequence joins TRBV5-1 and TRBJ1-2, with a possible D match to TRBD1 (6 bases). The V and J ends lost 4 bases and 2 bases respectively, with 15 bases between them. The CDR3 has 15 residues. Germline CDR1 is SGHRS and CDR2 is YFSETQ. The chain's CDR3 is CASSGAGTPNYGYTF. CDR3 nucleotide sequence: TGCGCCAGCAGCGGAGCCGGGACACCGAACTATGGCTACACCTTC.

The gene calls are TRBV4-1 and TRBJ2-3, with TRBD2 matching 11 bases. V dropped 2 bases and J dropped 6; count of bases not matched to a gene: 13. Germline loops: CDR1 MGHRA, CDR2 YSYEKL. The CDR3 extends over 18 amino acids. The CDR3 DNA is TGCGCCAGCAGCCAACTATTCGGACTAGCGGGTTTGGTGGATACGCAGTATTTT. This gives the protein CASSQLFGLAGLVDTQYF.

The chain employs TRBV5-1 and TRBJ1-4; D is uncertain. The CDR3 spans 15 residues. CDR1 and CDR2 from the germline V gene are SGHRS and YFSETQ. The V and J ends lost 4 bases and 8 bases respectively, with 18 bases between them. The chain's CDR3 is CASSPRSGWKEKLFF. As DNA, the CDR3 is TGCGCCAGCAGCCCTCGCTCGGGGTGGAAGGAAAAACTGTTTTTT.

The chain uses TRBV6-1 and TRBJ2-4, with D tentatively TRBD1 (5 bases). Germline CDR1 and CDR2: MNHNS and SASEGT. The CDR3 runs to 13 residues. V lost 6 bases to trimming and J lost 9 bases, with 15 bases between them. CDR3 amino acids: CASRVREWAIQYF. The DNA for the CDR3 is TGTGCCAGCAGGGTCAGGGAATGGGCCATTCAGTACTTC.

The chain has TRBV5-4 and TRBJ2-7; D may be TRBD1 or TRBD2 (5 bases each). Germline CDR1 is SGHNT and CDR2 is YYREEE (reference sequence). The CDR3 has 16 residues. V dropped 2 bases and J dropped 7 bases, with 22 bases sitting between them. CDR3 coding DNA: TGTGCCAGCAGCTTATCTTTTGGGGACCCGACGAGGGAGCAGTACTTC. This translates into CASSLSFGDPTREQYF.

This clone was detected only a few times. The same CDR3 is also encoded by other DNA sequences in this sample. The rearrangement links TRBV6-6 to TRBJ1-4, with a tentative D call TRBD1 (5 bases). The ends were cut back, 2 bases at V and 1 base at J, with 5 bases in the middle. The CDR3 length is 14 residues. Germline V lookup: CDR1 MNHNY, CDR2 SVGAGI (reference sequence). The CDR3 DNA reads as TGTGCCAGCAGTTACGGGGGAACTAATGAAAAACTGTTTTTT. Translated, it gives CASSYGGTNEKLFF.

This clone was counted between two and nine times. This sample includes further DNA sequences coding for the same CDR3. The gene calls are TRBV5-1 and TRBJ2-3; no firm D call. The CDR3 runs to 13 residues. Germline assignment: CDR1 SGHRS and CDR2 YFSETQ. V was shortened by 1 base and J by 1 base, with 4 bases between the two germline ends. The CDR3 sequence is CASSLSGTDTQYF. In nucleotides, the CDR3 is TGCGCCAGCAGCTTGAGCGGCACAGATACGCAGTATTTT.

Note on this clone: This specimen includes other DNA sequences encoding the same CDR3. The chain links TRBV15 to TRBJ1-5; tentatively, D is TRBD1 (5 bases). V was trimmed by 0 bases and J by 2 bases, leaving 5 bases between them. CDR3 length equals 14 residues. Germline CDR1 and CDR2: LNHNV and YYDKDF (reference sequence). The CDR3 protein is CATSREGGNQPQHF. The CDR3 DNA reads TGTGCCACCAGCAGAGAGGGGGGCAATCAGCCCCAGCATTTT.

This sequence joins TRBV4-3 and TRBJ2-2; tentatively, D is TRBD1 (6 bases). CDR3 size: 16 residues. From germline, CDR1 is LGHNA and CDR2 YSLEER. Trimming left V 1 base short and J 6 bases short, with 15 bases between. The CDR3 reads CASSQVGRGRPGELFF. CDR3 in DNA: TGCGCCAGCAGCCAAGTTGGCAGGGGTAGGCCCGGGGAGCTGTTTTTT.

The V gene is TRBV11-2, the J gene TRBJ2-1; D possibly corresponds to TRBD2 (5 bases). The CDR3 is 13 residues long. Germline V CDR1 and CDR2: SGHAT, FQNNGV. V gave up 3 bases and J gave up 9 bases, with 12 bases separating them. The CDR3 protein is CASSFVRETEQFF. The CDR3 bases are TGTGCCAGCAGCTTCGTGAGGGAGACTGAGCAGTTCTTC.

The genes are TRBV19 and TRBJ2-1, with 14 nucleotides matching TRBD2. The CDR3 loop spans 16 amino acids. V was clipped by 3 bases and J by 7 bases; unmatched bases: 5. Germline V lookup: CDR1 LNHDA, CDR2 SQIVND (reference sequence). The chain's CDR3 is CASSMRGLAGVNEQFF. In DNA form, the CDR3 reads TGTGCCAGTAGTATGAGGGGACTAGCGGGAGTGAATGAGCAGTTCTTC.